This TCR beta chain was captured in a study of identical twins. This clonotype was detected only once. TCRdb reanalysed the 5' RACE reads using MiXCR and keeps one entry per CDR3 protein. The sample yields 1.5 million to 2 million distinct CDR3 sequences, about 32% seen once. With 0 bases removed from V and 6 bases from J, the gap between germline ends came to 12 bases. This CDR3 comprises 15 residues. Germline V gene lookup returns CDR1 DFQATT and CDR2 SNEGSKA (reference sequence). The chain uses TRBV20-1 and TRBJ1-6; no clear D gene. Sequenced sample: cord blood. This receptor was obtained from a newborn girl in good health. CDR3 protein: CSARDPGPLNSPLHF. The CDR3 DNA sequence: TGCAGTGCTAGAGATCCGGGCCCCCTTAATTCACCCCTCCACTTT.